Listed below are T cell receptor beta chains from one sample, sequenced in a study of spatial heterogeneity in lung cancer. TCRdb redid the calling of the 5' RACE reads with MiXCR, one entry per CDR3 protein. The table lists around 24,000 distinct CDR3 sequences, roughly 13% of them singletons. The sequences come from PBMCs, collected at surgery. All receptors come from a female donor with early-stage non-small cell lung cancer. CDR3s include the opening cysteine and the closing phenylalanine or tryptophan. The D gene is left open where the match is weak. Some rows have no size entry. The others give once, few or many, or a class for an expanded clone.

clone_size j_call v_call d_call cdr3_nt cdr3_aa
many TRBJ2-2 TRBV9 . TGTGCCAGCAGCGACCCTGGGGAGCTGTTTTTT CASSDPGELFF
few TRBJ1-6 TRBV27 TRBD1 TGTGCCAGCAGACCGACAGGGAGCTCCTATAATTCACCCCTCCACTTT CASRPTGSSYNSPLHF
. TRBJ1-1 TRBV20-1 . TGCAGTGCCCTGCCGGGGGGGACAGAAGCTTTCTTT CSALPGGTEAFF
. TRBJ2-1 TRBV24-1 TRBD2 TGTGCCACCAACGCGGGGGGGTATGAGCAGTTCTTC CATNAGGYEQFF
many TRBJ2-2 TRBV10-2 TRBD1 TGCGCCAGCAATGGACAGGGGGCGGACACCGGGGAGCTGTTTTTT CASNGQGADTGELFF
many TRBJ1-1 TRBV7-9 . TGTGCCAGCAGCCTTCCAGGGGTTCCCACTGAAGCTTTCTTT CASSLPGVPTEAFF
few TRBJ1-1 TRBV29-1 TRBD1 TGCAGCGCCGACAGGGGCCCTATTGCTGAAGCTTTCTTT CSADRGPIAEAFF
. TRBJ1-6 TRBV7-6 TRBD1 TGTGCCAGCAGCCCAGGACAGGGAAAACTGTACTATAATTCACCCCTCCACTTT CASSPGQGKLYYNSPLHF
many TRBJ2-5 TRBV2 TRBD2 TGTGCCAGCAGGGAGACTAGCGGGCTCCAAGAGACCCAGTACTTC CASRETSGLQETQYF
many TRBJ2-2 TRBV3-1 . TGTGCCAGCAGCCAGGGACAGAACACCGGGGAGCTGTTTTTT CASSQGQNTGELFF
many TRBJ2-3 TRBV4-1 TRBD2 TGCGCCAGCAGGCAACACCTAGCGGGGGGGCGTGATACGCAGTATTTT CASRQHLAGGRDTQYF
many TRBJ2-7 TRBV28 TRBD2 TGTGCCAGCAGTTTAAGGTCTAGCGGGAGTAAGGAGCAGTACTTC CASSLRSSGSKEQYF
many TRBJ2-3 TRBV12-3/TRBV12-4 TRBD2 TGTGCCAGCAGCTCCGGGACTAGCGGGGGGGCCTTCCCCGATACGCAGTATTTT CASSSGTSGGAFPDTQYF
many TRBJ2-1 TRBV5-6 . TGTGCCAGCAGCCCGACACCAAGCAATGAGCAGTTCTTC CASSPTPSNEQFF
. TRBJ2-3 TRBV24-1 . TGTGCCACCAGTGATCCTTCTCGGGGTCCGACAGATACGCAGTATTTT CATSDPSRGPTDTQYF
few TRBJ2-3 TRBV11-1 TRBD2 TGTGCCAGCAGCTTAGGGCTAGCGGAGGATACGCAGTATTTT CASSLGLAEDTQYF
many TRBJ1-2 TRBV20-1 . TGCAGTGCTGGCTACCCAGGCTACACCTTC CSAGYPGYTF
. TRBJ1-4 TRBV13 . TGTGCCAGCAGCTTACGGCGGGCTAATGAAAAACTGTTTTTT CASSLRRANEKLFF
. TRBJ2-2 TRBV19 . TGTGCCAGTAGTGTCCGACTTGGCCCCGGGGAGCTGTTTTTT CASSVRLGPGELFF
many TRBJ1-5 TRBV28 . TGTGCCAGCAGGCAGGGTCCGGGGAGCAATCAGCCCCAGCATTTT CASRQGPGSNQPQHF
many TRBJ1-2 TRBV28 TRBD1 TGTGCCAGCAGCGGACAGGGGGCGCCTCGGGATGGCTACACCTTC CASSGQGAPRDGYTF
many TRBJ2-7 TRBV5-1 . TGCGCCAGCAGCAAGTCCGGGGCTTCCTACGAGCAGTACTTC CASSKSGASYEQYF
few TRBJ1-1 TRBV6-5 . TGTGCCAGCAGTTACGACGGGAACACTGAAGCTTTCTTT CASSYDGNTEAFF
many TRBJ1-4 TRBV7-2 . TGTGCCAGCAGCTTAGTGGGCGGACGACAGAAGCATAATGAAAAACTGTTTTTT CASSLVGGRQKHNEKLFF
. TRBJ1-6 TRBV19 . TGTGCCAGTAGGACGGAGTATAATTCACCCCTCCACTTT CASRTEYNSPLHF
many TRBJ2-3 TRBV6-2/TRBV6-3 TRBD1 TGTGCCAGCAGTTACCACCGGGACAGGGGAAAAGATACGCAGTATTTT CASSYHRDRGKDTQYF
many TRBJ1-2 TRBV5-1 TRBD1 TGCGCCAGCAGCCAAGGGACAGGGCATGGCTACACCTTC CASSQGTGHGYTF
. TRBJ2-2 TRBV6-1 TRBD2 TGTGCCAGCAGCCTACCCCCGGGACTAGCGGGAGTATACACCGGGGAGCTGTTTTTT CASSLPPGLAGVYTGELFF
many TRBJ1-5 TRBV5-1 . TGCGCCAGCAGCTTGGTGGAGGGGCAGCCCCAGCATTTT CASSLVEGQPQHF
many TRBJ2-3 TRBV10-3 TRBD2 TGTGCCATCAGTGAGCGGATCACTAGCGGGACTCCCACAGATACGCAGTATTTT CAISERITSGTPTDTQYF
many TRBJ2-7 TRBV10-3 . TGTGCCATCAGTGACCCGACCGCCTACGAGCAGTACTTC CAISDPTAYEQYF
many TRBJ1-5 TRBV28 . TGTGCCAGCAGTTTATATCCACCCGGGGCAGGTGGGAGGGAAATCAATCAGCCCCAGCATTTT CASSLYPPGAGGREINQPQHF
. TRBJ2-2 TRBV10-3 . TGTGCCATCAGTGAGTCGGGCGCCGGGGAGCTGTTTTTT CAISESGAGELFF
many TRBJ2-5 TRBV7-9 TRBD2 TGTGCCAGCTCCTCCATCGGGGGGTTACCCCAAGAGACCCAGTACTTC CASSSIGGLPQETQYF
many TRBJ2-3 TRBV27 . TGTGCCACCTTCTTGGATACGCAGTATTTT CATFLDTQYF
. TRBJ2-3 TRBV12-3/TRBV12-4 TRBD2 TGTGCCACCACGGTAGCGGGAGCTCCAAGGGATACGCAGTATTTT CATTVAGAPRDTQYF
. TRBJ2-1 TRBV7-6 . TGTGCCAGCAGCTTAGCGCCAATGAATGAGCAGTTCTTC CASSLAPMNEQFF
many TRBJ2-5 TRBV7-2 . TGTGCCAGCAGCAAATCCAACCCCCGGCAGGACGAAGAGACCCAGTACTTC CASSKSNPRQDEETQYF
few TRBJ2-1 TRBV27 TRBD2 TGTGCCAGCAGTTTATCACTAGCGGGAGCGGGGAATGAGCAGTTCTTC CASSLSLAGAGNEQFF
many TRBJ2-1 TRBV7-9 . TGTGCCAGCAGCTTAAAGGGAGTTAATGAGCAGTTCTTC CASSLKGVNEQFF
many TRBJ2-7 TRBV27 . TGTGCCAGCAGCTCAGGTGCCAGCTACTACGAGCAGTACTTC CASSSGASYYEQYF
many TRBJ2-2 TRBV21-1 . TGTGATAGGTTATCCACCCGGGCGAACACCGGGGAGCTGTTTTTT CDRLSTRANTGELFF
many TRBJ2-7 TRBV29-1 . TGCAGCGCGACCCTACAGGACTCCTACGAGCAGTACTTC CSATLQDSYEQYF
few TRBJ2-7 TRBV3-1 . TGTGCCAGCAGCCAAGAAGGGGGAACCCTCGAGCAGTACTTC CASSQEGGTLEQYF
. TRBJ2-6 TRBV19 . TGTGCCAGTAGTACCCAGGGCTCTGGGGCCAACGTCCTGACTTTC CASSTQGSGANVLTF
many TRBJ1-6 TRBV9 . TGTGCCAGCAGCGTAGCGAAGAGGAATTCACCCCTCCACTTT CASSVAKRNSPLHF
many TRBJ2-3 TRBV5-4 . TGTGCCAGCAGTCGTAAGTTGGCCACAGATACGCAGTATTTT CASSRKLATDTQYF
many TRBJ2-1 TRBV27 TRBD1 TGTGCCAGCTATTCCTTTGGGACAGGATACAATGAGCAGTTCTTC CASYSFGTGYNEQFF
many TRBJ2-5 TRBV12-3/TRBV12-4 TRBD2 TGTGCCAGCAGTTTATGGGCGGGAGAGTTGGAGACCCAGTACTTC CASSLWAGELETQYF
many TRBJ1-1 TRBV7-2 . TGTGCCAGCAGCTCAGGGAGGTCCACTGAAGCTTTCTTT CASSSGRSTEAFF
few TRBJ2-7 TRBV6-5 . TGTGCCAGCAGCTTCAAGGCGATGGGGGGCCATACCTACGAGCAGTACTTC CASSFKAMGGHTYEQYF
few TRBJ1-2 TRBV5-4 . TGTGCCAGCAGCTTGAAAGGGATCTATGGCTACACCTTC CASSLKGIYGYTF
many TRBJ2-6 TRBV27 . TGTGCCAGCAGGATCTCTGGGGCCAACGTCCTGACTTTC CASRISGANVLTF